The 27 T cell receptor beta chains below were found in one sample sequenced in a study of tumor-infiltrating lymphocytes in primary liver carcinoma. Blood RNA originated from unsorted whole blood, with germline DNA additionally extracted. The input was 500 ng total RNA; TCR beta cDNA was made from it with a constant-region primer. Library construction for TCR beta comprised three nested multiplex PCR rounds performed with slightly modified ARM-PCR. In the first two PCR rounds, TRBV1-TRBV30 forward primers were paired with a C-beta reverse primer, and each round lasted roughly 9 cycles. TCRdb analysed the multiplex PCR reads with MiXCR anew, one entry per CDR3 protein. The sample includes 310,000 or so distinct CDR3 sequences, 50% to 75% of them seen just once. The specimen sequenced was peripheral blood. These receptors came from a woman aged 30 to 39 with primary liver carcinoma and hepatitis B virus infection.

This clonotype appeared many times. The CDR3 DNA follows: TGTGCCAGCAGTCTCGGGCAGGTTAAGGTCGGGGACGAGCAGTACTTC. As protein: CASSLGQVKVGDEQYF. This chain uses TRBV6-5 with TRBJ2-7; weak D call: TRBD2 (5 bases). The CDR3 length is 16 residues. The V and J ends lost 5 bases and 5 bases respectively, with 22 bases between them. CDR1 MNHEY and CDR2 SVGAGI come from the germline V gene.

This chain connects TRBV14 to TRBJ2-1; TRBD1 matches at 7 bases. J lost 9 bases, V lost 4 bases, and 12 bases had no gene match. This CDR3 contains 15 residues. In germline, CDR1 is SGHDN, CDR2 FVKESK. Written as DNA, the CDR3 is TGTGCCAGCAGCCTACCAGGGGGATTAGACGGTGAGCAGTTCTTC. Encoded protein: CASSLPGGLDGEQFF.

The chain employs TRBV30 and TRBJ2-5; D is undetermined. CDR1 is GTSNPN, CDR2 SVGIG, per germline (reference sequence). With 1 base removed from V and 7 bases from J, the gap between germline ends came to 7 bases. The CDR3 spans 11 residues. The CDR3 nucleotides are TGTGCCTGGAGTGAGTGGGGGACCCAGTACTTC. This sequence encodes CAWSEWGTQYF.

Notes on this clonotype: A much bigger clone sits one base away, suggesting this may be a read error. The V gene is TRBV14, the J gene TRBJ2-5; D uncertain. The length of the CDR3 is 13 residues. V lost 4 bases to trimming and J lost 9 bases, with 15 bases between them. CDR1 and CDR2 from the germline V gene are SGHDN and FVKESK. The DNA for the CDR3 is TGTGCCAGCAGCCGAATATCCCCGTCGGCCCAGTACTTC. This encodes CASSRISPSAQYF.

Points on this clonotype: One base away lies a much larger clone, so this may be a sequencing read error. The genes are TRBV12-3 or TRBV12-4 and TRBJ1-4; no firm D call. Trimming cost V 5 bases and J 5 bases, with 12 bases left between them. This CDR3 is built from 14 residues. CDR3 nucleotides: TGTGCCAGCAGTCCGGCCCGGATGAATGAAAAACTGTTTTTT. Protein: CASSPARMNEKLFF.

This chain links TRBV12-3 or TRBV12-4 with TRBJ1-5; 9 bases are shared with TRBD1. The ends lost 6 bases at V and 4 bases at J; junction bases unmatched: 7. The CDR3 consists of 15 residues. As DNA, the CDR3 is TGTGCCAGCAGCCTAGTACAGGGGGCAAATCAGCCCCAGCATTTT. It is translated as CASSLVQGANQPQHF.

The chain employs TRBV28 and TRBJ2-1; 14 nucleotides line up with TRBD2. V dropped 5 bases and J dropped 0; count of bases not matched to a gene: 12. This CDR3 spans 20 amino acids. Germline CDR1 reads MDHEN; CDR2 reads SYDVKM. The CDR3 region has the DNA TGTGCCAGCAGTCCCCGACTAGCGGGAGGGCAAAAGAGCTCCTACAATGAGCAGTTCTTC. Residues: CASSPRLAGGQKSSYNEQFF.

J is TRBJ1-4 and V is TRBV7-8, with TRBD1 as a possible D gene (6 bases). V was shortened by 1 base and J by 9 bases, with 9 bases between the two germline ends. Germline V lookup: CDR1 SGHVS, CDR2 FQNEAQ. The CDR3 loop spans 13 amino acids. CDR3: CASSLVGGKKLFF. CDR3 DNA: TGTGCCAGCAGCTTAGTGGGGGGCAAAAAACTGTTTTTT.

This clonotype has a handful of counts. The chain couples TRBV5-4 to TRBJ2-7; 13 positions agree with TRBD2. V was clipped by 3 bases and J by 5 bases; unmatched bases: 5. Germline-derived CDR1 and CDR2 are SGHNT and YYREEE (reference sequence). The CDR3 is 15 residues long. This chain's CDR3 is CASSWGTSGDNEQYF. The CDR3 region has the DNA TGTGCCAGCAGCTGGGGGACTAGCGGGGATAACGAGCAGTACTTC. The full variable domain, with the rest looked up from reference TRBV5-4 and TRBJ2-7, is ETGVTQSPTHLIKTRGQQVTLRCSSQSGHNTVSWYQQALGQGPQFIFQYYREEENGRGNFPPRFSGLQFPNYSSELNVNALELDDSALYLCASSWGTSGDNEQYFGPGTRLTVT.

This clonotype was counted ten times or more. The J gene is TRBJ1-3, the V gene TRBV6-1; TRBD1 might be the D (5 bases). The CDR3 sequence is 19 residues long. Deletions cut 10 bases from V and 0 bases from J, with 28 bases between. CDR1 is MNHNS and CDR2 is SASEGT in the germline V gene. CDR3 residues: CATCWGDSRGPLSGNTIYF. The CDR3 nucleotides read TGTGCCACCTGTTGGGGGGACTCAAGGGGACCTCTCTCTGGAAACACCATATATTTT.

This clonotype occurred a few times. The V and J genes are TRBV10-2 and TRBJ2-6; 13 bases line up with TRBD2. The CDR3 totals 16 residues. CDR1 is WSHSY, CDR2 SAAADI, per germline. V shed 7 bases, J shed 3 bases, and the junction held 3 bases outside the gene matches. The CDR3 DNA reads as TGCGCCAGCACCGGACTAGCGGGAGTTGGGGCCAACGTCCTGACTTTC. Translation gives CASTGLAGVGANVLTF.

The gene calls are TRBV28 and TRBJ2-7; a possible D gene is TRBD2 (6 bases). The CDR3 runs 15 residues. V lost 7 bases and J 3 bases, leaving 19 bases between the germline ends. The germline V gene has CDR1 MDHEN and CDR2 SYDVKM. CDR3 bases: TGTGCCAGCATCTCCGACGGGGGTGTCAGCTACGAGCAGTACTTC. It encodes CASISDGGVSYEQYF.

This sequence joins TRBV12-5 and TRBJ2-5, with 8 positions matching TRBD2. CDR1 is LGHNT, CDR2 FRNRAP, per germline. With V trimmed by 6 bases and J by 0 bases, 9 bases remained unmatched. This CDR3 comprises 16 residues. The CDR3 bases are TGTGCTAGTGGCCCCCATAGCGGGAATAACCAAGAGACCCAGTACTTC. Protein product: CASGPHSGNNQETQYF.

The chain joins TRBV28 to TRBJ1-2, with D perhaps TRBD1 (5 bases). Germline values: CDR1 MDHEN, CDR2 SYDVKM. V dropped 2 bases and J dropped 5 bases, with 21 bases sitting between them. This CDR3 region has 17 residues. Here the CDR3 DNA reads TGTGCCAGCAGTTTACGGGGCCCCGCATACGAAAAATATGGCTACACCTTC. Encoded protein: CASSLRGPAYEKYGYTF.

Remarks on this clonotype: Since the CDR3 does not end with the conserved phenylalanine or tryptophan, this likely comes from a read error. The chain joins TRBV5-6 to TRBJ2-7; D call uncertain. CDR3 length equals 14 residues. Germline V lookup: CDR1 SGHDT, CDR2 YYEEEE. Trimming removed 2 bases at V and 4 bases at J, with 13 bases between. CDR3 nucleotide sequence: TGTGCCAGCAGCTTCTACGGCCCTACGTACGAGCAGTACATC. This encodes CASSFYGPTYEQYI.

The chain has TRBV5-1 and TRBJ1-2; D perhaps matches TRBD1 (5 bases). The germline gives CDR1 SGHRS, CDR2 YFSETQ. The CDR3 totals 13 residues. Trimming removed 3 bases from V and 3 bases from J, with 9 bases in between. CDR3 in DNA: TGCGCCAGCAGCTCTACGGGGGACTATGGCTACACCTTC. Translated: CASSSTGDYGYTF.

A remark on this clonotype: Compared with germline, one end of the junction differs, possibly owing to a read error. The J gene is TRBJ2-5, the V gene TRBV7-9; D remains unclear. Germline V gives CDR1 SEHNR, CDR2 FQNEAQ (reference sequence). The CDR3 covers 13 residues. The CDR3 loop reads CASSLDQDGTQYF. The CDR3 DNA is TGTGCCAGTAGCTTAGATCAGGATGGGACCCAGTACTTC.

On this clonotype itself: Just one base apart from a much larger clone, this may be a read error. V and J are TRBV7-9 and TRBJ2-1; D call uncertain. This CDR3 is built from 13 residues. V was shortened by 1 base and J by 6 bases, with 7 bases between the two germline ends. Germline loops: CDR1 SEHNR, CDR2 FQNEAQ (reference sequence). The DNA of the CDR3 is TGTGCCAGCAGCTTAGTCCGACTCAATGAGCAGTTCTTC. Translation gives CASSLVRLNEQFF.

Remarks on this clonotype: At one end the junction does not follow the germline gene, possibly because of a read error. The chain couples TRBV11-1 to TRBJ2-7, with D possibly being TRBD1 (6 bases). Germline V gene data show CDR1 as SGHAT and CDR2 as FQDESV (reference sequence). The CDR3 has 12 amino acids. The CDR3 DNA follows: TGCGCCAGCAGCGGACAGAGTAGGGAGCAGCACTTC. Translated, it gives CASSGQSREQHF.

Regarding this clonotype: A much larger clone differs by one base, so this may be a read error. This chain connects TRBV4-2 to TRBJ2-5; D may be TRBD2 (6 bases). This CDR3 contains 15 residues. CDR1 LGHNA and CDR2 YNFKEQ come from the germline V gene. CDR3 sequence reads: CANSQEGQREETQYF. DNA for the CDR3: TGTGCCAACAGCCAAGAGGGCCAGCGGGAAGAGACCCAGTACTTC.

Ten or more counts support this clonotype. CDR3 sequence (DNA): TGCAGCGTTGAGGGGGGCCCAGGGAGAGGAGCGGGAGGCAATGAGCAGTTCTTC. This encodes CSVEGGPGRGAGGNEQFF. The chain has TRBV29-1 and TRBJ2-1; TRBD2 agrees at 9 bases. Germline-derived CDR1 and CDR2 are SQVTM and ANQGSEA. The J segment lost 6 bases and the V segment lost 3 bases, leaving 18 bases of the junction unmatched. CDR3 length: 18 residues.

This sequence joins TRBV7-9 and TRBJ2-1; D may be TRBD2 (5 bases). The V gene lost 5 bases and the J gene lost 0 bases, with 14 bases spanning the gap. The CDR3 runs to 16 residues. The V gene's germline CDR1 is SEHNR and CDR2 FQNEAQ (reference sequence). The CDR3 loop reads CASSPRETSSYNEQFF. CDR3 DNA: TGTGCCAGCAGCCCAAGGGAGACGAGCTCCTACAATGAGCAGTTCTTC.

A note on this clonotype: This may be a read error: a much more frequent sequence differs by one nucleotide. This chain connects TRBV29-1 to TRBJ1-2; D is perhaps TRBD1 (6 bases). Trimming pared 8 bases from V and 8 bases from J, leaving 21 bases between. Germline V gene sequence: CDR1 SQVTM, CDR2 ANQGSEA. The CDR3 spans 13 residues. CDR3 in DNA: TGCAGCCCTACTCATGGCGCAGGGGACGGCTACACCTTC. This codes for CSPTHGAGDGYTF. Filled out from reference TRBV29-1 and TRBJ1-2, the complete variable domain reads SAVISQKPSRDICQRGTSLTIQCQVDSQVTMMFWYRQQPGQSLTLIATANQGSEATYESGFVIDKFPISRPNLTFSTLTVSNMSPEDSSIYLCSPTHGAGDGYTFGSGTRLTVV.

The CDR3 DNA reads as TGTGCCAGCAACTTGGGAGGGTTCCACAATGAGCAGTTCTTC. Translating gives CASNLGGFHNEQFF. The V call is TRBV11-2, the J call TRBJ2-1; 7 bases are a match to TRBD2. Trimming at V came to 7 bases and at J to 5 bases, leaving 8 bases not matched to a gene. Looked up from germline, CDR1 is SGHAT and CDR2 is FQNNGV. The CDR3 extends over 14 amino acids.

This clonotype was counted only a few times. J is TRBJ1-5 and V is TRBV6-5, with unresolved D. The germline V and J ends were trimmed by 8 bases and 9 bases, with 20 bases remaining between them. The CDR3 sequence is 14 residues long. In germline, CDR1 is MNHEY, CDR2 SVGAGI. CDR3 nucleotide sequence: TGTGCCAGCTGGTCGAGCTCGTCGACGGGGCCCCAGCATTTT. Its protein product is CASWSSSSTGPQHF.

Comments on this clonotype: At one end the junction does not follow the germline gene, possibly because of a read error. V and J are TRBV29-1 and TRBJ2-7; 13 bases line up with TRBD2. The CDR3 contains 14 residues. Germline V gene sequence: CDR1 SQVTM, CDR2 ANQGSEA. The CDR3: CSIELAGGFSEQYF. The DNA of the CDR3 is TGCAGCATTGAACTAGCGGGAGGGTTTAGCGAACAGTACTTC.

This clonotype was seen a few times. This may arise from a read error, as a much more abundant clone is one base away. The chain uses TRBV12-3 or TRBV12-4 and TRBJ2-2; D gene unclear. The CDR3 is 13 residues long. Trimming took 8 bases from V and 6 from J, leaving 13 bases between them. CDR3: CASLYRGAGELFF. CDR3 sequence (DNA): TGTGCCAGCCTTTATCGTGGCGCCGGGGAGCTGTTTTTT.